These 29 T cell receptor beta chains came from one sample sequenced in a study of T cell clonality in common variable immunodeficiency. Data came from immunoSEQ multiplex PCR; TCRdb stores just in-frame clones and leaves some out. The sample counts under 40,000 clones, none seen once; the ten largest own roughly 3%. Material for sequencing was peripheral blood mononuclear cells. These receptors were collected from a person between 18 and 69 years old in good health.

This clone showed up many times. Read data end 3 residues before the CDR3 end; the end is taken from the germline J gene. V is TRBV5-1 and J is TRBJ1-6; 7 bases align to TRBD1. Germline lookup yields CDR1 SGHRS and CDR2 YFSETQ. V lost 1 base to trimming and J lost 5 bases; unmatched junction nucleotides: 6. There are 16 residues in the CDR3. The covered CDR3 bases are TGCGCCAGCAGCTTGATACCAGGGGGTAATAATTCACCC. Protein: CASSLIPGGNNSP. The full CDR3 reads CASSLIPGGNNSPLHF.

In its sample, this clone was seen many times. The observed sequence ends 3 residues before the CDR3 terminus, with the missing tail filled in from the germline J gene. The chain links TRBV18 to TRBJ2-1, with 13 bases aligning to TRBD2. Unmatched junction bases numbered 12, after V lost 5 bases and J lost 5 bases. Germline assignment: CDR1 KGHSH and CDR2 LQKENI. The CDR3 is made up of 18 amino acids. CDR3 DNA, as far as it was read: TGTGCCAGCTCAACCACGACTCCCGGACTAGCGGGAGACAATGAG. Its translation is CASSTTTPGLAGDNE. The complete CDR3 reads CASSTTTPGLAGDNEQFF.

In this sample, this clone turned up many times. The sequenced fragment ends 3 residues before the CDR3 boundary, so the rest is inferred from the germline J gene. The J gene is TRBJ2-5, the V gene TRBV18, with D hard to call. Trimming took off 3 bases at V and 2 bases at J, with 7 bases between the two ends. The CDR3 totals 13 residues. Germline V CDR1 and CDR2: KGHSH, LQKENI. The covered CDR3 bases are TGTGCCAGCTCACCTGGGCGTCAAGAGACC. It is translated as CASSPGRQET. In full, the CDR3 is CASSPGRQETQYF.

This clone came up many times. The CDR3 bases that were read are TGCGCCAGCAGCTGGAGGGACACCTACGAG. It is translated as CASSWRDTYE. In full, the CDR3 reads CASSWRDTYEQYF. The chain recombines TRBV5-1 with TRBJ2-7; D tentatively reads TRBD1 or TRBD2 (6 bases each). Read data end 3 residues before the CDR3 end; the end is taken from the germline J gene. The CDR3 has 13 amino acids. With 3 bases removed from V and 2 bases from J, the gap between germline ends came to 9 bases. Germline V gene sequence: CDR1 SGHRS, CDR2 YFSETQ.

This clone has at least ten counts. With the read ending 3 residues before the CDR3 end, the germline J gene is used to fill in that end. Other DNA sequences in this sample translate to the same CDR3. The chain combines TRBV10-3 with TRBJ2-1; 12 bases match TRBD2. J was trimmed by 0 bases and V by 2 bases; bases with no gene match: 8. Germline loops: CDR1 ENHRY, CDR2 SYGVKD. The CDR3 length is 19 residues. CDR3: CAISEGLAGGGPSYNEQFF. The covered CDR3 bases are TGTGCCATCAGTGAGGGGCTAGCGGGAGGGGGACCCTCCTACAATGAG.

This clone occurred many times. The read stops 3 residues short of the end of the CDR3; the missing end is completed from the germline J gene. V usage is TRBV2 and J usage is TRBJ2-2; D tentatively fits TRBD1 or TRBD2 (5 bases each). The CDR3 consists of 15 residues. Trimming removed 5 bases at V and 7 bases at J, with 17 bases between. Per germline, CDR1 SNHLY and CDR2 FYNNEI. CDR3 loop: CASSRQRGPYGELFF. Incomplete CDR3 DNA: TGTGCCAGCAGTCGTCAGAGGGGTCCTTACGGGGAG.

This clone has a count of ten or more. The read ends 3 residues shy of where the CDR3 ends; the end is completed using the germline J gene. The sample holds other DNA sequences that translate to the same CDR3. The chain has TRBV5-1 and TRBJ2-1, with 7 bases matching TRBD2. Germline V gene data show CDR1 as SGHRS and CDR2 as YFSETQ. V was pared by 4 bases and J by 7 bases, with 14 bases of the junction left unmatched. This CDR3 comprises 16 residues. The part of the CDR3 DNA that was read is TGCGCCAGCAGCCCTCATACTAGCGTAAAGGGTAATGAG. This codes for CASSPHTSVKGNE. The entire CDR3 reads CASSPHTSVKGNEQFF.

This clone came up many times. The read falls 3 residues short of the CDR3 end, and the missing part is taken from the germline J gene. The chain carries TRBV11-3 and TRBJ2-3, with 7 bases fitting TRBD1. Unmatched junction bases numbered 5, after V lost 6 bases and J lost 2 bases. The CDR3 sequence is 14 residues long. Germline V gene data show CDR1 as SGHNT and CDR2 as YENEEA. The part of the CDR3 DNA that was read is TGTGCCAGCAGTAAAGACAGGGACACAGATACG. The encoded protein is CASSKDRDTDT. The CDR3, in full, reads CASSKDRDTDTQYF.

This clone was seen repeatedly, ten times or more. The read finishes 3 residues shy of the CDR3 end, and the germline J gene is used to complete it. The rearrangement links TRBV5-1 to TRBJ2-7; D ambiguous. CDR1 and CDR2 from the germline V gene are SGHRS and YFSETQ. The V end was cut by 0 bases, the J end by 5 bases, with 15 bases between. The CDR3 length is 15 residues. The CDR3 loop reads CASSLASAGKNEQYF. The CDR3 bases that were read are TGCGCCAGCAGCTTGGCATCGGCAGGTAAAAACGAG.

This clone was detected many times. The read ends 3 residues early relative to the CDR3; the germline J gene fills the gap. The chain uses TRBV29-1 and TRBJ2-7; the match to TRBD2 covers 7 bases. The CDR3 covers 13 residues. Looked up from germline, CDR1 is SQVTM and CDR2 is ANQGSEA. J was trimmed by 0 bases and V by 4 bases; bases with no gene match: 3. The CDR3 bases that were read are TGCAGCGTTGGGACTAGAAGCTCCTACGAG. Its protein is CSVGTRSSYE. In full, the CDR3 reads CSVGTRSSYEQYF.

This clone was detected many times. The read ends 3 residues early relative to the CDR3; the germline J gene fills the gap. The chain carries TRBV5-1 and TRBJ1-2, with D perhaps TRBD1 (6 bases). Germline lookup yields CDR1 SGHRS and CDR2 YFSETQ. The CDR3 has 16 residues. Trimming cost V 4 bases and J 2 bases, with 18 bases left between them. The CDR3 here is CASSPGHGGSNYGYTF. CDR3 DNA (partial): TGCGCCAGCAGCCCGGGACACGGAGGATCGAACTATGGC. Full variable domain (outside the CDR3, taken from reference TRBV5-1 and TRBJ1-2): KAGVTQTPRYLIKTRGQQVTLSCSPISGHRSVSWYQQTPGQGLQFLFEYFSETQRNKGNFPGRFSGRQFSNSRSEMNVSTLELGDSALYLCASSPGHGGSNYGYTFGSGTRLTVV.

At least ten counts were recorded for this clone. The read ends 3 residues early relative to the CDR3; the germline J gene fills the gap. The chain has TRBV18 and TRBJ2-7; weak D call: TRBD2 (6 bases). Germline V gene lookup returns CDR1 KGHSH and CDR2 LQKENI. The CDR3 length is 14 residues. Trimming took off 4 bases at V and 3 bases at J, with 13 bases between the two ends. The CDR3 here is CASSQPGLLYEQYF. Partial CDR3 DNA: TGTGCCAGCTCACAACCGGGACTGCTCTACGAG.

This clone occurred many times. The sequenced CDR3 bases are TGTGCCAGTAGTTCGTTGCCAGGGGTGGGCACTGAA. Its translation is CASSSLPGVGTE. Given in full, the CDR3 is CASSSLPGVGTEAFF. V gene TRBV19 combines with J gene TRBJ1-1; D might be TRBD1 (6 bases). The read ends 3 residues early relative to the CDR3; the germline J gene fills the gap. This CDR3 is 15 amino acids long. The germline V and J ends were trimmed by 5 bases and 4 bases, with 17 bases remaining between them. Germline CDR1 reads LNHDA; CDR2 reads SQIVND (reference sequence).

At least ten counts were recorded for this clone. Read sequence stops 3 residues before the CDR3 end, and the germline J gene provides the missing end. This chain links TRBV28 with TRBJ2-5; D perhaps matches TRBD1 (5 bases). CDR1 and CDR2 (germline): MDHEN, SYDVKM. V was clipped by 7 bases and J by 1 base, with 10 bases between them. CDR3 size: 13 residues. Incomplete CDR3 DNA: TGTGCCAGCACAGGGTTGACCCAAGAGACC. It specifies CASTGLTQET. The whole CDR3 region reads CASTGLTQETQYF.

The CDR3 DNA, read in part, is TGCAGTGCGCAACAGGGTAGGGAGACC. Protein product: CSAQQGRET. The full-length CDR3 reads as CSAQQGRETQYF. The rearrangement uses TRBV20-1 and TRBJ2-5; TRBD1 might be the D (6 bases). The read ends 3 residues before the CDR3 terminus; that terminus is restored from the germline J gene. The length of the CDR3 is 12 residues. Germline CDR1 and CDR2: DFQATT and SNEGSKA (reference sequence). V was pared by 6 bases and J by 5 bases, with 13 bases between.

This clone was found many times. Sequencing ends 3 residues short of the CDR3 end; the germline J gene provides the rest. The rearrangement uses TRBV14 and TRBJ1-1; D ambiguous. CDR1 is SGHDN and CDR2 is FVKESK in the germline V gene. Trimming left V 5 bases short and J 1 base short, with 8 bases between. This CDR3 has 13 amino acids. The sequenced CDR3 bases are TGTGCCAGCAGCTCCATCAGGAACACTGAA. Residues: CASSSIRNTE. The whole CDR3 region reads CASSSIRNTEAFF.

In this sample, this clone turned up many times. Coverage ceases 3 residues before the CDR3 finishes, and the germline J gene fills in the end. The rearrangement links TRBV13 to TRBJ1-2, with 7 nucleotides matching TRBD1. Germline loops: CDR1 PRHDT, CDR2 FYEKMQ (reference sequence). CDR3 length equals 18 residues. The CDR3 bases that were read are TGTGCCAGCAGCTTAGCCCCTCAGGGGGGCAAAACCCTAGGGGGC. Protein sequence: CASSLAPQGGKTLGG. The whole CDR3 sequence reads CASSLAPQGGKTLGGYTF.

At least ten counts were recorded for this clone. The read ends 3 residues shy of where the CDR3 ends; the end is completed using the germline J gene. This chain links TRBV10-3 with TRBJ2-7, with 8 bases matching TRBD1. CDR1 ENHRY and CDR2 SYGVKD come from the germline V gene. The CDR3 is made up of 17 amino acids. The ends lost 6 bases at V and 5 bases at J; junction bases unmatched: 18. The sequenced part of the CDR3 DNA is TGTGCCATCAGCCCGCTCAGACCGGGACAGGTGTCCAACGAG. The encoded protein is CAISPLRPGQVSNE. The entire CDR3 reads CAISPLRPGQVSNEQYF.

This clone was detected ten times or more. Read coverage stops 3 residues before the CDR3 terminus; the germline J gene supplies the remainder. V usage is TRBV5-1 and J usage is TRBJ2-5, with 10 bases lining up with TRBD2. CDR3 length: 14 amino acids. J gave up 6 bases and V 2 bases, and 4 bases lay outside the gene matches. Germline CDR1 is SGHRS and CDR2 is YFSETQ. Incomplete CDR3 DNA: TGCGCCAGCAGCTTTGCTAGCGGGAGTAAGACC. Encoded protein: CASSFASGSKT. The entire CDR3 reads CASSFASGSKTQYF.

This clone appeared many times. Read sequence stops 3 residues before the CDR3 end, and the germline J gene provides the missing end. The rearrangement joins TRBV20-1 to TRBJ1-1; D uncertain. Germline assignment: CDR1 DFQATT and CDR2 SNEGSKA (reference sequence). The CDR3 sequence is 11 residues long. The DNA read from the CDR3 is TGCAGTGCTAGAGATTCCCAGGAA. It codes for CSARDSQE. The whole CDR3 protein reads CSARDSQEAFF.

In its sample, this clone was seen many times. Sequencing ends 3 residues short of the CDR3 end; the germline J gene provides the rest. This rearrangement joins TRBV18 to TRBJ1-1; perhaps TRBD1 as D (5 bases). Germline V lookup: CDR1 KGHSH, CDR2 LQKENI. The CDR3 covers 13 residues. V lost 6 bases and J lost 1, with 9 bases in between. The CDR3 DNA, read in part, is TGTGCCAGCTCCCTTGACAGGAACACTGAA. Protein product: CASSLDRNTE. From start to end, the CDR3 is CASSLDRNTEAFF. The whole variable domain, remainder taken from reference TRBV18 and TRBJ1-1, is NAGVMQNPRHLVRRRGQEARLRCSPMKGHSHVYWYRQLPEEGLKFMVYLQKENIIDESGMPKERFSAEFPKEGPSILRIQQVVRGDSAAYFCASSLDRNTEAFFGQGTRLTVV.

This clone was counted ten times or more. From the germline J gene comes the end of the CDR3, since the read stops 3 residues before it. The V gene is TRBV6-2 or TRBV6-3, the J gene TRBJ1-1; D possibly corresponds to TRBD1 (6 bases). Germline-derived CDR1 and CDR2 are MNHEY and SVGEGT. This CDR3 contains 15 residues. This chain's CDR3 is CASSSWTADTYEAFF. The DNA read from the CDR3 is TGTGCCAGCAGTAGTTGGACAGCCGACACCTACGAG.

Many counts were recorded for this clone. The read comes to an end 3 residues before the CDR3 does, leaving the germline J gene to fill in the end. V and J are TRBV20-1 and TRBJ1-5; D is possibly TRBD1 (5 bases). Trimming removed 3 bases from V and 4 bases from J, with 16 bases in between. Germline values: CDR1 DFQATT, CDR2 SNEGSKA (reference sequence). The CDR3 is 15 amino acids. The CDR3 protein is CSAREWGVLNQPQHF. Partial CDR3 DNA: TGCAGTGCTAGGGAGTGGGGGGTCCTTAATCAGCCC.

This clone has ten or more counts. Read coverage stops 3 residues before the CDR3 terminus; the germline J gene supplies the remainder. The rearrangement joins TRBV5-4 to TRBJ1-4; 11 nucleotides align to TRBD1. J was trimmed by 3 bases and V by 3 bases; bases with no gene match: 1. The germline gives CDR1 SGHNT, CDR2 YYREEE (reference sequence). CDR3 size: 15 residues. CDR3 protein: CASSSGQGANEKLFF. The DNA read from the CDR3 is TGTGCCAGCAGCTCGGGACAGGGGGCTAATGAAAAA. Using reference TRBV5-4 and TRBJ1-4 for the parts outside the CDR3, the full variable domain is ETGVTQSPTHLIKTRGQQVTLRCSSQSGHNTVSWYQQALGQGPQFIFQYYREEENGRGNFPPRFSGLQFPNYSSELNVNALELDDSALYLCASSSGQGANEKLFFGSGTQLSVL.

At least ten counts were recorded for this clone. The same CDR3 can be traced to other DNA sequences in this sample. This CDR3 is CSASSWDTQETQYF. Incomplete CDR3 DNA: TGCAGTGCTTCCTCTTGGGACACCCAAGAGACC. This rearrangement joins TRBV20-1 to TRBJ2-5; possibly TRBD1 for D (6 bases). The read ends 3 residues before the CDR3 terminus; that terminus is restored from the germline J gene. CDR1 and CDR2 from the germline V gene are DFQATT and SNEGSKA (reference sequence). The V gene lost 5 bases and the J gene lost 1 base, with 14 bases spanning the gap. The CDR3 loop spans 14 amino acids.

This clone occurred many times. The read comes to an end 3 residues before the CDR3 does, leaving the germline J gene to fill in the end. J is TRBJ1-1 and V is TRBV19; maybe TRBD1 (6 bases). Trimming cost V 6 bases and J 0 bases, with 8 bases left between them. Germline V CDR1 and CDR2: LNHDA, SQIVND (reference sequence). The CDR3 length is 13 residues. The CDR3 loop is CASRDSLNTEAFF. CDR3 bases read: TGTGCCAGTAGGGACAGTCTGAACACTGAA.

This clone was seen more than once but under ten times. The read stops 3 residues short of the end of the CDR3; the missing end is completed from the germline J gene. The rearrangement links TRBV7-8 to TRBJ2-7; a weak D match, TRBD1 (5 bases). The CDR3 runs 17 residues. Trimming removed 1 base at V and 0 bases at J, with 16 bases between. Germline loops: CDR1 SGHVS, CDR2 FQNEAQ. The sequenced CDR3 bases are TGTGCCAGCAGCTTAGGCAGTTGGACACCGAGCTCCTACGAG. It translates to CASSLGSWTPSSYE. The complete CDR3 reads CASSLGSWTPSSYEQYF.

This clone was picked up many times. The read falls 3 residues short of the CDR3 end, and the missing part is taken from the germline J gene. The chain uses TRBV18 and TRBJ1-1; D perhaps matches TRBD1 (5 bases). Germline loops: CDR1 KGHSH, CDR2 LQKENI. Trimming shortened V by 7 bases and J by 0 bases, and 12 bases separated the two germline ends. The CDR3 covers 14 residues. The CDR3 DNA, read in part, is TGTGCCAGCTGGCTGGACACGGTGAACACTGAA. Protein sequence: CASWLDTVNTE. The CDR3 as a whole reads CASWLDTVNTEAFF. Based on the CDR3 plus reference TRBV18 and TRBJ1-1, the full variable domain is NAGVMQNPRHLVRRRGQEARLRCSPMKGHSHVYWYRQLPEEGLKFMVYLQKENIIDESGMPKERFSAEFPKEGPSILRIQQVVRGDSAAYFCASWLDTVNTEAFFGQGTRLTVV.

As concerns this clone: The CDR3 extends 3 residues past the end of the read, so its final part is completed from the germline J gene. V is TRBV20-1 and J is TRBJ2-7; TRBD1 agrees at 10 bases. CDR1 is DFQATT, CDR2 SNEGSKA, per germline (reference sequence). The CDR3 spans 15 residues. Trimming cost V 0 bases and J 3 bases; bases outside gene matches: 5. The CDR3 DNA, read in part, is TGCAGTGCTAGAGATGAAGGGACAGGGGTCTACGAG. It specifies CSARDEGTGVYE. The entire CDR3 protein is CSARDEGTGVYEQYF.